This paragraph reports one T cell receptor beta chain. The antigen is not known. This sample is part of a study of OX40 agonist ivuxolimab in advanced cancers. About the study: Dose-escalation cases comprised hepatocellular carcinoma, melanoma, renal cell or head and neck cancer.

The protocol was immunoSEQ multiplex PCR, while the TCRdb copy is restricted to in-frame clones and leaves out a portion. The sample includes 76,000 or so clones, around nine tenths of them seen just once. Study-wide results and caveats: In CD8+ T cells, expanded clones were on average more numerous than in CD4+.

Germline CDR1 reads SGHVS; CDR2 reads FQNEAQ. Trimming took 6 bases from V and 5 from J; bases not matched to a gene: 11. The CDR3 sequence is 16 residues long. The TCR sequence derives from an adult with an advanced solid tumor such as melanoma, head and neck, liver or kidney cancer. Sample: CD4+ or CD8+ T cells sorted from blood, taken in a trial of the OX40 agonist ivuxolimab. This chain uses TRBV7-8 with TRBJ2-3; 10 bases match TRBD2. CDR3 residues: CASRVSLAGEGDTQYF. As DNA, the CDR3 is TGTGCCAGCAGGGTATCTCTAGCGGGAGAAGGAGATACGCAGTATTTT.